The next 2 T cell receptor beta chains were all read from a single sample in a study of OX40 agonist ivuxolimab in advanced cancers. Data came from immunoSEQ multiplex PCR; TCRdb stores just in-frame clones and leaves some out. This sample has about 72,000 clones, with 75% to 90% found just once. The source material was CD4+ or CD8+ T cells sorted from blood, sampled in a trial of the OX40 agonist ivuxolimab. The receptors here all came from an adult with an advanced solid tumor such as melanoma, head and neck, liver or kidney cancer.

This clone has only a few counts. The chain employs TRBV28 and TRBJ1-2; D is unclear. V lost 2 bases, J lost 8 bases, and 12 bases lay in between. The germline CDR1 and CDR2 sequences are MDHEN and SYDVKM. The CDR3 runs 13 residues. CDR3 region: CASSLEAGRGYTF. CDR3 nucleotides: TGTGCCAGCAGTTTAGAGGCAGGCCGGGGCTACACCTTC.

The chain combines TRBV19 with TRBJ1-2; the match to TRBD1 covers 7 bases. The CDR3 is 13 amino acids. Germline lookup yields CDR1 LNHDA and CDR2 SQIVND (reference sequence). Unmatched junction bases numbered 3, after V lost 3 bases and J lost 5 bases. The CDR3 sequence is CASSMNRGYGYTF. In nucleotides, the CDR3 is TGTGCCAGTAGTATGAACAGGGGATATGGCTACACCTTC.